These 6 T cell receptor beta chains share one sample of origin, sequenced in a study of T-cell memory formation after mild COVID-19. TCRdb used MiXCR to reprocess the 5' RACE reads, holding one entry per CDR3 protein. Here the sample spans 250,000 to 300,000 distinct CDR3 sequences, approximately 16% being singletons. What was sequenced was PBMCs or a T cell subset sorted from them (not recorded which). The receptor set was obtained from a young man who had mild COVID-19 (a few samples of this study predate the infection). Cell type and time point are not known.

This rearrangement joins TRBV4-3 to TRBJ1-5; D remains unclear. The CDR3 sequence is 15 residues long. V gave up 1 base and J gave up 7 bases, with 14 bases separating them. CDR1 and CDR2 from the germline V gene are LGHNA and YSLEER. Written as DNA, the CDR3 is TGCGCCAGCAGCCAAGGGGTACCCTCGGAACAGCCCCAGCATTTT. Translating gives CASSQGVPSEQPQHF.

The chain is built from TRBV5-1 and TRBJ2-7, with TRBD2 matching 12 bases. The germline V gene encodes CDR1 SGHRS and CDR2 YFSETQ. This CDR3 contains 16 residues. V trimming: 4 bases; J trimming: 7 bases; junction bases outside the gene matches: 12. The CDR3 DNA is TGCGCCAGCAGCCGGACCCTAGCGGGGGGGCCGCGGGAGCAGTACTTC. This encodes CASSRTLAGGPREQYF.

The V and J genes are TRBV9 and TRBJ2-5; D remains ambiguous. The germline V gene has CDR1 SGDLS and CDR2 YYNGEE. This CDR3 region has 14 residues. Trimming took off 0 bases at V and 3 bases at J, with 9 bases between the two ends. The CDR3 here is CASSVGRRKETQYF. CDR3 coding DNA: TGTGCCAGCAGCGTAGGGCGTAGGAAAGAGACCCAGTACTTC.

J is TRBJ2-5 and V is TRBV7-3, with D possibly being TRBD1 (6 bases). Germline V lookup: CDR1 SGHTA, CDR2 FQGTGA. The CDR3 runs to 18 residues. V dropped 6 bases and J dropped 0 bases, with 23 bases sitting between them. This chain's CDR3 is CASRHRGGQIVNQETQYF. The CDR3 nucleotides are TGTGCCAGCAGACATCGTGGGGGCCAGATAGTAAACCAAGAGACCCAGTACTTC.

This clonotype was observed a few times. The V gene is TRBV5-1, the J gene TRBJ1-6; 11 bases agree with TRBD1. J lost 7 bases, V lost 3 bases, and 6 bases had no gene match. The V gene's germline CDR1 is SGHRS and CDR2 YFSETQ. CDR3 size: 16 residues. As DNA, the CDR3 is TGCGCCAGCAGCTACCGCCGGGACAGGGGGAATTCACCCCTCCACTTT. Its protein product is CASSYRRDRGNSPLHF. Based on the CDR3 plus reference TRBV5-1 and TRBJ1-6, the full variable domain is KAGVTQTPRYLIKTRGQQVTLSCSPISGHRSVSWYQQTPGQGLQFLFEYFSETQRNKGNFPGRFSGRQFSNSRSEMNVSTLELGDSALYLCASSYRRDRGNSPLHFGNGTRLTVT.

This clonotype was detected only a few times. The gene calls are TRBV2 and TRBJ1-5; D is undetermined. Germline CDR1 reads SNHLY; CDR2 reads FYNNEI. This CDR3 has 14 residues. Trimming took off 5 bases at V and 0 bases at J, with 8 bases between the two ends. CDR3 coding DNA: TGTGCCAGCAGTTTGGCAGCTAGCAATCAGCCCCAGCATTTT. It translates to CASSLAASNQPQHF.